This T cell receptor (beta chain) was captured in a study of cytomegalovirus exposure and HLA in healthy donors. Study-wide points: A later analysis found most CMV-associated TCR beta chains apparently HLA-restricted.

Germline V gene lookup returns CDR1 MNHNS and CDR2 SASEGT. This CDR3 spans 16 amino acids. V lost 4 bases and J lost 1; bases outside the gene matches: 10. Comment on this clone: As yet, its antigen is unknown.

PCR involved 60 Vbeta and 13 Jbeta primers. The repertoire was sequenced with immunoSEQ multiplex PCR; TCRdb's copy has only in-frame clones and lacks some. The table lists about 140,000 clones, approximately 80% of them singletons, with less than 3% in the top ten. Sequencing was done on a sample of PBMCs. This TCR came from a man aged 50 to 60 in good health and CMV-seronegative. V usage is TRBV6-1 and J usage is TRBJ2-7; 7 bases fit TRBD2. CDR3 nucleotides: TGTGCCAGCAGTGGAGGAGGGGAGGGCCGGTCCTACGAGCAGTACTTC. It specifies CASSGGGEGRSYEQYF.